This paragraph covers one T cell receptor beta chain sequence. This specimen comes from a study of blood T cell repertoires in COVID-19. Looking at the study overall: The study drew acute and convalescent COVID-19 samples from the United States, Italy and Spain.

Per the authors' pipeline: Amplification of reference gene primers provided the estimated nucleated cell counts. TCRdb keeps only in-frame clones here, not all; method: immunoSEQ multiplex PCR. That table is the source of V, J and clone size, and D and trimming were worked out from the DNA. The sample includes 240,000 or so clones, about 85% of them seen just once. This CDR3 is built from 17 residues. CDR1 and CDR2 from the germline V gene are SEHNR and FQNEAQ (reference sequence). The V end lost 5 bases, the J end lost 1 base, and 15 bases lay between the germline ends. Sequenced input: peripheral blood. The chain employs TRBV7-9 and TRBJ2-6, with a weak D call TRBD2 (6 bases). This clonotype was sampled from a man between 60 and 70 years old who had recovered from COVID-19. DNA of the CDR3: TGTGCCAGCAGCCTTAGCGTGGGGGGTTCTGGGGCCAACGTCCTGACTTTC. This codes for CASSLSVGGSGANVLTF.